Listed below are T cell receptor beta chains from one sample, sequenced in a study of neoadjuvant anti-PD-1 for oral cavity cancer. Clones were sequenced by immunoSEQ multiplex PCR, and TCRdb holds only the in-frame ones, with some missing. Of over 5,500 clones listed, 76% are singletons. The source material was PBMCs, sampled before nivolumab (anti-PD-1) treatment. These receptors originate from a person aged 40 to 85 with oral cavity squamous cell carcinoma. Each CDR3 is given with its conserved first and last residue.

v_gene,CDR3aa
TRBV6-5,CASKFTGNSGNTIYF
TRBV6-1,CASSQSGGYEQYF
TRBV6-5,CASRTGPEAFF
TRBV5-5,CASSLYGGGEQYF
TRBV19,CASIGGNRGGYTF
TRBV7-3,CASSAGNTEAFF
TRBV10-3,CATDPGTASLFF
TRBV2,CASSGGGNPYEQYF
TRBV7-9,CASSLGRGMRDQPQHF
TRBV9,CASSPRPTDMNTEAFF
TRBV13,CASSLPTQGLEAFF
TRBV10-3,CAISPGTVNTGELFF
TRBV19,CASRQQGGDNSPLHF
TRBV6-5,CASSRGGNYGYTF
TRBV5-5,CASSDGVAGAYEQYF
TRBV7-9,CASSLRRGVDEKLFF
TRBV4-3,CASSQDRGIAGELFF
TRBV19,CASSTGTGFYNEQFF
TRBV6-5,CASSSLGTDHYGYTF
TRBV6-5,CASSRGEAHGYTF
TRBV7-6,CASSLGGYRTDTQYF
TRBV4-1,CASSHLGQGRATNEKLFF
TRBV9,CASSDPGQPYEQYF
TRBV7-2,CASSGQTGGGQPQHF
TRBV14,CASSPRGYQETQYF
TRBV5-6,CASSAGTGYEQYF
TRBV9,CASSVVPGTNTGELFF
TRBV7-9,CASSLDLAGGFEQFF
TRBV19,CASSIGELYNSPLHF
TRBV7-2,CASSLDGAETGELFF
TRBV11-2,CASSLINSPLHF
TRBV11-3,CASSLSGDTEAFF
TRBV7-9,CASSTPGQGYYEQYF
TRBV11-2,CASSYRRGTGSTYEQYF
TRBV5-1,CASSLLGRETEAFF
TRBV7-9,CASSSTGTGAEKLFF
TRBV7-6,CASSLFPTDTQYF
TRBV7-2,CASSLTSGVSDTQYF
TRBV11-1,CASSEGQIVGTEAFF
TRBV5-4,CASSWNPTWDGNTGELFF
TRBV7-6,CASSLAAGEMYEQYF
TRBV2,CASRPSTGANYGYTF
TRBV9,CASSPRQGSNTGELFF
TRBV5-6,CASSLKSDRVDSPLHF
TRBV19,CASSPGLAGAETQYF